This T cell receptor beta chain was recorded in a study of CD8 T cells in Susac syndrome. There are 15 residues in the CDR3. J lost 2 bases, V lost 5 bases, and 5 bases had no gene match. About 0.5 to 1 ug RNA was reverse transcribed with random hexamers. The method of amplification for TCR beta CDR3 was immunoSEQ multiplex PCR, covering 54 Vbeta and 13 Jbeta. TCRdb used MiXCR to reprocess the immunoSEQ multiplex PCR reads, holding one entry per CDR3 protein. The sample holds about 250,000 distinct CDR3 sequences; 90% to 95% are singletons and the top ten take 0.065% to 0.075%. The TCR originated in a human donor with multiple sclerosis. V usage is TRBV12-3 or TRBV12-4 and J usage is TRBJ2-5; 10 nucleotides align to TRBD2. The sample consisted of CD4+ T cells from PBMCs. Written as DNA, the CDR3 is TGTGCCAGCAGTAATAGCGGGGGGCCACAAGAGACCCAGTACTTC. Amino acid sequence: CASSNSGGPQETQYF.